This T cell receptor (beta chain) was captured in a study of shared clonotypes between healthy human individuals. Profiling relied on immunoSEQ multiplex PCR, and the TCRdb table lists in-frame clones only, not all of them. Of about 1 million clones in the sample, around 78% were seen once. Looked up from germline, CDR1 is SGHTA and CDR2 is FQGTGA. The CDR3 totals 15 residues. Trimming took 2 bases from V and 4 from J, leaving 11 bases between them. Negatively enriched CD4+ T cells were divided by CD45RA into naive and memory. This clone has a count of ten or more. The sequencing input was memory CD4+ T cells from PBMCs. Subset in this sample: CD45RA-negative fraction. The gene calls are TRBV7-3 and TRBJ2-2; possibly TRBD1 or TRBD2 for D (5 bases each). This clonotype originated in a man younger than 35 in good health. Some clones in this sample may be carry-over from other donors' samples. The CDR3 region has the DNA TGTGCCAGCAGCTTATTAGGGGAGAGCACCGGGGAGCTGTTTTTT. It yields the protein CASSLLGESTGELFF.